Listed here are 18 T cell receptor beta chains from one sample, sequenced in a study of T-cell memory formation after mild COVID-19. One entry per CDR3 protein, called by TCRdb with MiXCR from the 5' RACE reads. The profile shows around 300,000 distinct CDR3 sequences, around 8% of them singletons. What was sequenced was PBMCs or a T cell subset sorted from them (not recorded which). Receptors originate from a man younger than 30 who had mild COVID-19 (a few samples of this study predate the infection). Cell type and time point are not known.

As for this clonotype: Just one base apart from a much larger clone, this may be a read error. The chain recombines TRBV12-3 or TRBV12-4 with TRBJ1-6; maybe TRBD1 (5 bases). Trimming stripped 5 bases from V and 11 bases from J, with 13 bases between. This CDR3 region has 13 residues. This chain's CDR3 is CASSLAWGTPLHF. The DNA for the CDR3 is TGTGCCAGCAGTCTCGCGTGGGGGACACCCCTCCACTTT.

The V and J genes are TRBV7-8 and TRBJ1-5; no clear D. V lost 2 bases and J lost 7, with 15 bases in between. The CDR3 has 15 residues. CDR1 SGHVS and CDR2 FQNEAQ come from the germline V gene. CDR3 DNA: TGTGCCAGCAGCTTATTGGTAGGGTACGGACAGCCCCAGCATTTT. The encoded protein is CASSLLVGYGQPQHF. Combining the CDR3 with reference TRBV7-8 and TRBJ1-5 gives the whole variable domain GAGVSQSPRYKVAKRGQDVALRCDPISGHVSLFWYQQALGQGPEFLTYFQNEAQLDKSGLPSDRFFAERPEGSVSTLKIQRTQQEDSAVYLCASSLLVGYGQPQHFGDGTRLSIL.

This clonotype was seen at least ten times. The genes are TRBV6-1 and TRBJ1-1; D unclear. The V gene lost 6 bases and the J gene lost 3 bases, with 17 bases spanning the gap. The CDR3 spans 15 residues. Germline CDR1 is MNHNS and CDR2 is SASEGT. DNA of the CDR3: TGTGCCAGCAGATTAACGGAGTCGCAGTACACTGAAGCTTTCTTT. Amino acid sequence: CASRLTESQYTEAFF.

This clonotype was found many times. The J gene is TRBJ2-7, the V gene TRBV20-1; the D is unclear. V gave up 5 bases and J gave up 8 bases, with 7 bases separating them. The germline V gene has CDR1 DFQATT and CDR2 SNEGSKA (reference sequence). There are 9 residues in the CDR3. CDR3 residues: CSAEAQQYV. The DNA for the CDR3 is TGCAGTGCTGAGGCTCAGCAGTACGTC.

The V call is TRBV5-1, the J call TRBJ2-3, with D perhaps matching TRBD1 or TRBD2 (6 bases each). This CDR3 spans 15 amino acids. Between the trimmed V and J ends, which lost 7 bases and 4 bases, there was a span of 19 bases. CDR1 is SGHRS and CDR2 is YFSETQ in the germline V gene. The CDR3 sequence: CASSPVGGSADTQYF. The CDR3 nucleotides read TGCGCCAGCTCCCCGGTGGGGGGCAGTGCAGATACGCAGTATTTT. The entire variable domain, with the rest obtained from reference TRBV5-1 and TRBJ2-3, is as follows: KAGVTQTPRYLIKTRGQQVTLSCSPISGHRSVSWYQQTPGQGLQFLFEYFSETQRNKGNFPGRFSGRQFSNSRSEMNVSTLELGDSALYLCASSPVGGSADTQYFGPGTRLTVL.

Only a few counts were recorded for this clonotype. The chain couples TRBV6-5 to TRBJ1-6; weak D call: TRBD1 (5 bases). Germline values: CDR1 MNHEY, CDR2 SVGAGI. V shed 2 bases and J shed 9 bases, with 11 bases lying between them. The CDR3 loop spans 14 amino acids. CDR3 residues: CASSYGTEFSPLHF. The CDR3 DNA reads as TGTGCCAGCAGTTACGGGACCGAGTTTTCACCCCTCCACTTT.

The gene calls are TRBV5-5 and TRBJ2-5, with D tentatively TRBD1 (6 bases). The CDR3 consists of 15 residues. V lost 1 base to trimming and J lost 1 base, with 11 bases between them. Germline CDR1 reads SGHKS; CDR2 reads YYEKEE (reference sequence). CDR3 nucleotide sequence: TGTGCCAGCAGCTTGTTGGTCAGGGGCCAAGAGACCCAGTACTTC. Protein: CASSLLVRGQETQYF.

This clonotype has only a few counts. V gene TRBV7-9 combines with J gene TRBJ1-1; D not resolved. From germline, CDR1 is SEHNR and CDR2 FQNEAQ (reference sequence). V lost 1 base and J 4 bases, leaving 13 bases between the germline ends. The CDR3 consists of 15 residues. The CDR3 is CASSLVRDLRTEAFF. The CDR3 coding sequence is TGTGCCAGCAGCTTAGTTAGGGATCTTCGCACTGAAGCTTTCTTT.

This clonotype has a handful of counts. The chain links TRBV5-1 to TRBJ2-7; D gene unclear. Trimming removed 6 bases at V and 5 bases at J, with 18 bases between. Germline loops: CDR1 SGHRS, CDR2 YFSETQ. CDR3 length equals 14 residues. This CDR3 reads CASTLGEGFHEQYF. The CDR3 DNA reads as TGCGCCAGCACCCTCGGAGAAGGCTTCCACGAGCAGTACTTC.

This clonotype was counted many times. The chain links TRBV4-3 to TRBJ2-4; unclear D gene. This CDR3 comprises 16 residues. CDR1 and CDR2 from the germline V gene are LGHNA and YSLEER. Between the trimmed V and J ends, which lost 0 bases and 1 base, there was a span of 10 bases. CDR3 amino acids: CASSQESPKAKNIQYF. CDR3 DNA: TGCGCCAGCAGCCAAGAGTCGCCCAAGGCCAAAAACATTCAGTACTTC.

This clonotype was recorded many times. The chain uses TRBV20-1 and TRBJ2-1; 12 positions match TRBD2. The junction had 4 bases not matched to a gene; V was cut back by 4 bases and J by 0 bases. CDR1 is DFQATT and CDR2 is SNEGSKA in the germline V gene (reference sequence). This CDR3 is 16 amino acids long. This chain's CDR3 is CSAKTSGGSSYNEQFF. The CDR3 region has the DNA TGCAGTGCTAAGACTAGCGGGGGAAGCTCCTACAATGAGCAGTTCTTC.

The rearrangement joins TRBV5-1 to TRBJ2-1; 11 bases align to TRBD2. J gave up 1 base and V 6 bases, and 3 bases lay outside the gene matches. This CDR3 is built from 15 residues. Per germline, CDR1 SGHRS and CDR2 YFSETQ. The CDR3, as DNA: TGCGCCAGCATCGGGACTAGCGGATCCTACAATGAGCAGTTCTTC. Protein sequence: CASIGTSGSYNEQFF.

This clonotype was found a few times. The rearrangement uses TRBV20-1 and TRBJ2-7, with 7 nucleotides matching TRBD2. The CDR3 has 13 amino acids. Germline CDR1 is DFQATT and CDR2 is SNEGSKA (reference sequence). V lost 6 bases, J lost 4 bases, and 9 bases stayed unmatched. The CDR3 loop is CSAMGGGPYEQYV. The CDR3 DNA follows: TGCAGTGCGATGGGCGGGGGACCTTACGAGCAGTACGTC.

This clonotype was seen a few times. CDR3 sequence (DNA): TGTGCCACCAGTGATCCAGGGGGGAGACATTACAATGAGCAGTTCTTC. This translates into CATSDPGGRHYNEQFF. The chain couples TRBV24-1 to TRBJ2-1, with D possibly TRBD1 on 7 matching bases. Germline V gene data show CDR1 as KGHDR and CDR2 as SFDVKD. The CDR3 length is 16 residues. The ends were cut back, 3 bases at V and 4 bases at J, with 15 bases in the middle.

This clonotype was counted a few times. For the CDR3, the DNA is TGCAGCGTTGAAGAGGGGGAAGGGACAACCTACGAGCAGTACTTC. It specifies CSVEEGEGTTYEQYF. The chain has TRBV29-1 and TRBJ2-7; the D gene is possibly TRBD1 (6 bases). CDR1 and CDR2 from the germline V gene are SQVTM and ANQGSEA. Trimming shortened V by 0 bases and J by 2 bases, and 14 bases separated the two germline ends. The CDR3 covers 15 residues.

This clonotype turned up a few times. The rearrangement joins TRBV28 to TRBJ2-7, with TRBD2 matching over 7 bases. The junction had 8 bases not matched to a gene; V was cut back by 6 bases and J by 0 bases. Germline V gene lookup returns CDR1 MDHEN and CDR2 SYDVKM. The CDR3 is 15 residues long. Here the CDR3 DNA reads TGTGCCAGCAGCCCCGGCGGCGGGAGCTCCTACGAGCAGTACGTC. Translation gives CASSPGGGSSYEQYV.

For the CDR3, the DNA is TGTGCCAGCAGTCCAAACGTTCGGTCCTACGAGCAGTACGTC. Protein: CASSPNVRSYEQYV. V and J are TRBV6-2 or TRBV6-3 and TRBJ2-7; D unresolved. Per the germline V gene, CDR1 is MNHEY and CDR2 is SVGEGT. This CDR3 is built from 14 residues. The V end was cut by 5 bases, the J end by 1 base, with 12 bases between.

The sample holds a few counts of this clonotype. CDR3 region: CAISEVGGSENYGYTF. CDR3 DNA sequence: TGTGCCATCAGTGAAGTGGGAGGGAGTGAAAACTATGGCTACACCTTC. The chain links TRBV10-3 to TRBJ1-2; no firm D call. This CDR3 has 16 amino acids. The V gene lost 3 bases and the J gene lost 2 bases, with 16 bases spanning the gap. The germline CDR1 and CDR2 sequences are ENHRY and SYGVKD.